The clone carrying this T cell receptor beta chain was seen many times. As yet, its antigen is unknown. These data come from a study of T-cell reconstitution after alpha-beta-depleted transplantation in children. Findings of the study overall: From surviving recipient T cells and thymic progenitors came the high day-60 TCRbeta diversity observed in some patients. Diversity and T-cell counts at one year after transplant derived mostly from new T cells. After transplant, at about two months, alpha-beta T cells were reportedly derived from several hundred expanded graft clones.

Unique molecular identifiers were incorporated during preparation of the TCRbeta library. Using its own MiXCR run on the PCR reads, TCRdb lists one record per CDR3 protein. Here the sample spans a few hundred thousand distinct CDR3 sequences, approximately 7% being singletons. The specimen was PBMCs, collected before TCRalphabeta/CD19-depleted stem cell transplant. This TCR derives from a boy aged 2 to 9 with acute lymphoblastic leukemia, due to receive a stem cell transplant.

The CDR3 bases are TGTGCCAGCACCAGGGGCTCCTACGAGCAGTACTTC. Its translation is CASTRGSYEQYF. The chain combines TRBV28 with TRBJ2-7, with a tentative D call TRBD1 (6 bases). Trimming removed 7 bases at V and 0 bases at J, with 7 bases between. Germline V gives CDR1 MDHEN, CDR2 SYDVKM. The length of the CDR3 is 12 residues.